The next 26 T cell receptor beta chains were all read from a single sample in a study of blood T cells in healthy people across ages (dated by TCRdb to the mid-2010s). The method was 5' RACE. The reads were generated on an Illumina HiSeq 2500. A second PCR of about 6 to 11 cycles was run with a J-beta primer mix and a sample-barcoded 5' primer. Through fastp at Q25 and MiXCR, TCRdb rebuilt clones from the public reads, retaining in-frame beta chains. CDR3 protein duplicates are merged, each entry listing the most common genes and DNA. This sample lists over 1,200,000 distinct CDR3 sequences; 59% were detected once. The leading ten clones occupy over 5% of the sample. Specimen: blood. The receptors stem from a man younger than 35 in good health.

The chain recombines TRBV20-1 with TRBJ2-7; TRBD1 matches 9 bases. After removal of 1 base from V and 7 bases from J, the junction contained 11 bases not matched to a gene. This CDR3 region has 15 residues. Germline values: CDR1 DFQATT, CDR2 SNEGSKA (reference sequence). As DNA, the CDR3 is TGCAGTGCTAGAGTGTGGGACAGGGCCGAGGATGAGCAGTACTTC. Translated, it gives CSARVWDRAEDEQYF.

In nucleotides, the CDR3 is TGTGCCAGCAGTTTGCATCCTGACGAGACCCAGTACTTC. Translation: CASSLHPDETQYF. This rearrangement joins TRBV6-5 to TRBJ2-5; no clear D. CDR3 length equals 13 residues. The V gene lost 4 bases and the J gene lost 5 bases, with 11 bases spanning the gap. Germline CDR1 reads MNHEY; CDR2 reads SVGAGI.

This clonotype was seen a handful of times. This rearrangement joins TRBV20-1 to TRBJ2-5; D might be TRBD2 (7 bases). Deletions cut 1 base from V and 2 bases from J, with 14 bases between. Looked up from germline, CDR1 is DFQATT and CDR2 is SNEGSKA (reference sequence). The CDR3 is 15 residues long. The CDR3 region has the DNA TGCAGTGCTAGAGTTGAGGGGGGGCTTCAAGAGACCCAGTACTTC. This encodes CSARVEGGLQETQYF.

The rearrangement links TRBV30 to TRBJ2-6; D gene uncertain. This CDR3 is 15 amino acids long. Trimming left V 1 base short and J 6 bases short, with 13 bases between. The germline V gene encodes CDR1 GTSNPN and CDR2 SVGIG (reference sequence). The CDR3 loop is CAWSGGRTAANVLTF. The CDR3, as DNA: TGTGCCTGGAGTGGGGGAAGAACAGCGGCCAACGTCCTGACTTTC.

The chain links TRBV12-3 or TRBV12-4 to TRBJ2-1; TRBD1 agrees at 9 bases. CDR3 length: 15 amino acids. V dropped 5 bases and J dropped 12; count of bases not matched to a gene: 14. The chain's CDR3 is CASSQTGTGSRWQFF. The CDR3, as DNA: TGTGCCAGCAGTCAGACCGGGACAGGGTCTCGGTGGCAGTTCTTC.

V is TRBV6-1 and J is TRBJ2-1, with D perhaps TRBD2 (5 bases). CDR3 length: 14 residues. Germline CDR1 and CDR2: MNHNS and SASEGT. The ends were cut back, 3 bases at V and 8 bases at J, with 14 bases in the middle. CDR3 residues: CASSEAWTDDEQFF. CDR3 nucleotides: TGTGCCAGCAGTGAGGCTTGGACTGACGATGAGCAGTTCTTC.

This chain links TRBV27 with TRBJ2-7; D possibly corresponds to TRBD1 (6 bases). Trimming left V 8 bases short and J 2 bases short, with 16 bases between. This CDR3 has 14 residues. Germline V gene sequence: CDR1 MNHEY, CDR2 SMNVEV (reference sequence). The CDR3 DNA reads TGTGCCAGCCGCGCACAGGGAAATCCCTACGAGCAGTACTTC. It is translated as CASRAQGNPYEQYF.

The chain carries TRBV10-3 and TRBJ1-5, with D uncertain. Germline V gene data show CDR1 as ENHRY and CDR2 as SYGVKD. V was pared by 2 bases and J by 1 base, with 6 bases between. This CDR3 region has 14 residues. The CDR3 reads CAISEAVSNQPQHF. For the CDR3, the DNA is TGTGCCATCAGTGAGGCGGTGAGCAATCAGCCCCAGCATTTT.

This clonotype was seen only a few times. This chain links TRBV10-3 with TRBJ1-2, with no clear D. Germline CDR1 reads ENHRY; CDR2 reads SYGVKD. This CDR3 comprises 13 residues. The V gene lost 7 bases and the J gene lost 0 bases, with 9 bases spanning the gap. The CDR3 loop reads CAINYRANYGYTF. In DNA, the CDR3 is TGTGCCATCAACTATAGGGCTAACTATGGCTACACCTTC.

The rearrangement joins TRBV4-3 to TRBJ2-7, with D possibly being TRBD1 or TRBD2 (5 bases each). V was cut by 4 bases and J by 1 base, with 11 bases left in between. This CDR3 contains 14 residues. The germline V gene encodes CDR1 LGHNA and CDR2 YSLEER. In DNA, the CDR3 is TGCGCCAGCAGCCGTGGGACCGTATCCTACGAGCAGTACTTC. It codes for CASSRGTVSYEQYF.

The V gene is TRBV12-3 or TRBV12-4, the J gene TRBJ2-4, with 13 bases identical to TRBD2. This CDR3 has 16 amino acids. V dropped 6 bases and J dropped 9; count of bases not matched to a gene: 11. For the CDR3, the DNA is TGTGCCAGCAGCCTTAGGACTAGCGGGAGAGAGGGCATTCAGTACTTC. The encoded protein is CASSLRTSGREGIQYF.

This chain joins TRBV12-3 or TRBV12-4 and TRBJ2-2, with D maybe TRBD1 (6 bases). The ends were cut back, 5 bases at V and 1 base at J, with 17 bases in the middle. This CDR3 spans 17 amino acids. CDR3 coding DNA: TGTGCCAGCAGTCCACCGGGACAAGGAGTGAACACCGGGGAGCTGTTTTTT. Its protein product is CASSPPGQGVNTGELFF.

The chain links TRBV3-1 to TRBJ1-2; D not certain. This CDR3 contains 16 residues. Germline assignment: CDR1 LGHDT and CDR2 YNNKEL (reference sequence). V shed 0 bases and J shed 6 bases, with 17 bases lying between them. DNA of the CDR3: TGTGCCAGCAGCCAAGAATTCAACGACGGGCGGCATGGCTACACCTTC. Its translation is CASSQEFNDGRHGYTF.

This clonotype occurred once. J is TRBJ2-3 and V is TRBV7-8; 8 bases fit TRBD2. The V and J ends lost 3 bases and 3 bases, in that order; junction bases with no gene match: 11. CDR3 size: 17 residues. From germline, CDR1 is SGHVS and CDR2 FQNEAQ. This chain's CDR3 is CASSFGLAGTVTDTQYF. CDR3 bases: TGTGCCAGCAGCTTTGGATTAGCGGGAACGGTTACAGATACGCAGTATTTT.

The sample holds one count of this clonotype. The chain is built from TRBV4-3 and TRBJ1-3; 8 bases align to TRBD1. CDR1 and CDR2 from the germline V gene are LGHNA and YSLEER. The CDR3 consists of 17 residues. The J segment lost 0 bases and the V segment lost 0 bases, leaving 4 bases of the junction unmatched. In DNA, the CDR3 is TGCGCCAGCAGCCAAGATAGAACAGGGGGCTCTGGAAACACCATATATTTT. Its protein is CASSQDRTGGSGNTIYF.

The V and J genes are TRBV10-1 and TRBJ2-7, with TRBD2 matching 14 bases. V was pared by 8 bases and J by 6 bases, with 3 bases of the junction left unmatched. Per germline, CDR1 WNHNN and CDR2 SYGVQD (reference sequence). The CDR3 covers 13 residues. CDR3 sequence (DNA): TGCGCCAGCGGGACTAGCGGGGGTCTCGAGCAGTACTTC. Its protein is CASGTSGGLEQYF.

V usage is TRBV2 and J usage is TRBJ2-4; D is ambiguous. The J call may be faulty, since TRBJ2-7 better matches the DNA end. Germline V gene data show CDR1 as SNHLY and CDR2 as FYNNEI. The CDR3 runs 14 residues. CDR3 in DNA: TGTGCCAGCAGTGATAAGGGTTTAGGGTACGAGCAGTACTTC. Its protein product is CASSDKGLGYEQYF.

The gene calls are TRBV6-2 or TRBV6-3 and TRBJ2-5, with D hard to call. V lost 2 bases, J lost 4 bases, and 11 bases lay in between. Germline lookup yields CDR1 MNHEY and CDR2 SVGEGT. This CDR3 is 14 amino acids long. The CDR3 DNA is TGTGCCAGCAGTTACGAGTCCAGACTAGAGACCCAGTACTTC. It translates to CASSYESRLETQYF.

The V call is TRBV3-1, the J call TRBJ1-1; D is possibly TRBD1 (6 bases). The V end was cut by 0 bases, the J end by 1 base, with 9 bases between. This CDR3 is built from 15 residues. The germline gives CDR1 LGHDT, CDR2 YNNKEL (reference sequence). The CDR3 reads CASSQEGAPNTEAFF. CDR3 DNA sequence: TGTGCCAGCAGCCAAGAGGGGGCTCCGAACACTGAAGCTTTCTTT.

This clonotype was counted a few times. The chain employs TRBV3-1 and TRBJ1-4; possible D gene TRBD1, 5 bases. From germline, CDR1 is LGHDT and CDR2 YNNKEL (reference sequence). V shed 1 base and J shed 2 bases, with 14 bases lying between them. The CDR3 totals 17 residues. The CDR3 reads CASSQGAQVSTNEKLFF. Here the CDR3 DNA reads TGTGCCAGCAGCCAAGGAGCACAGGTATCGACTAATGAAAAACTGTTTTTT.

The chain couples TRBV7-8 to TRBJ2-4; the D gene could be TRBD1 or TRBD2 (5 bases each). The V end lost 1 base, the J end lost 2 bases, and 21 bases lay between the germline ends. Germline assignment: CDR1 SGHVS and CDR2 FQNEAQ. The CDR3 loop spans 19 amino acids. The CDR3 here is CASSLDRWFLAGPKNIQYF. In nucleotides, the CDR3 is TGTGCCAGCAGCTTAGACAGGTGGTTTCTAGCTGGACCCAAAAACATTCAGTACTTC.

The chain links TRBV29-1 to TRBJ1-4; TRBD1 matches 9 bases. V shed 6 bases and J 5 bases; nucleotides not matched to a gene: 10. CDR1 SQVTM and CDR2 ANQGSEA come from the germline V gene. The CDR3 is 15 residues long. CDR3 bases: TGCAGCGTCAGTGGGGGTGGGACAGGGAATGAAAAACTGTTTTTT. Translation gives CSVSGGGTGNEKLFF. The variable domain in full, completed from reference TRBV29-1 and TRBJ1-4, reads SAVISQKPSRDICQRGTSLTIQCQVDSQVTMMFWYRQQPGQSLTLIATANQGSEATYESGFVIDKFPISRPNLTFSTLTVSNMSPEDSSIYLCSVSGGGTGNEKLFFGSGTQLSVL.

V and J are TRBV4-1 and TRBJ2-3; D unclear. This CDR3 comprises 15 residues. The germline V gene encodes CDR1 MGHRA and CDR2 YSYEKL. V was clipped by 0 bases and J by 2 bases, with 9 bases between them. This CDR3 reads CASSQDSATTDTQYF. DNA of the CDR3: TGCGCCAGCAGCCAAGACAGTGCAACCACAGATACGCAGTATTTT.

V is TRBV7-9 and J is TRBJ2-5; D not resolved. V shed 3 bases and J shed 3 bases, with 11 bases lying between them. The CDR3 length is 14 residues. Per the germline V gene, CDR1 is SEHNR and CDR2 is FQNEAQ (reference sequence). CDR3 protein: CASSFLVVEETQYF. The CDR3 DNA is TGTGCCAGCAGCTTCCTCGTGGTGGAAGAGACCCAGTACTTC. Drawing the rest from reference TRBV7-9 and TRBJ2-5, the complete variable domain is DTGVSQNPRHKITKRGQNVTFRCDPISEHNRLYWYRQTLGQGPEFLTYFQNEAQLEKSRLLSDRFSAERPKGSFSTLEIQRTEQGDSAMYLCASSFLVVEETQYFGPGTRLLVL.

The chain has TRBV6-6 and TRBJ1-4; D is unresolved. Trimming took 4 bases from V and 3 from J, leaving 9 bases between them. CDR3 length: 14 residues. CDR1 and CDR2 from the germline V gene are MNHNY and SVGAGI (reference sequence). CDR3 protein: CASSFNRPNEKLFF. The DNA of the CDR3 is TGTGCCAGCAGTTTCAACAGACCTAATGAAAAACTGTTTTTT.

The chain couples TRBV6-2 or TRBV6-3 to TRBJ2-5, with 8 bases aligning to TRBD1. This CDR3 region has 15 residues. Per the germline V gene, CDR1 is MNHEY and CDR2 is SVGEGT. V was clipped by 6 bases and J by 5 bases; unmatched bases: 11. This CDR3 reads CASSQAQGALETQYF. In DNA, the CDR3 is TGTGCCAGCAGCCAGGCCCAGGGGGCCCTGGAGACCCAGTACTTC.